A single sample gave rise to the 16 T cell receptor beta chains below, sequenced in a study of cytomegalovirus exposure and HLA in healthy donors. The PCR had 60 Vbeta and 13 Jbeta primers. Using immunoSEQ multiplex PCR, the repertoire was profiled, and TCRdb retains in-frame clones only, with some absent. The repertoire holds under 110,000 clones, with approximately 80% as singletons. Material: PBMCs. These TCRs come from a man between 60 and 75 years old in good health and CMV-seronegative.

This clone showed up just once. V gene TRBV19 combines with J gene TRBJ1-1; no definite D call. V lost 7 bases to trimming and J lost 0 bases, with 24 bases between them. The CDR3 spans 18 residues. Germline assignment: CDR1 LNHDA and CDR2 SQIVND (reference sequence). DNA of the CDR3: TGTGCCAGTAACCCTTCGGCGGCGACTTTAACGATGAACACTGAAGCTTTCTTT. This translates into CASNPSAATLTMNTEAFF.

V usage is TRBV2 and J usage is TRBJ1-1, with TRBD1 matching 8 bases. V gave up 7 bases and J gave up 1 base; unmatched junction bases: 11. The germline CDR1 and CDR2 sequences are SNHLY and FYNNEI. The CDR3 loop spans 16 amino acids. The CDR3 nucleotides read TGTGCCAGCATCCAGCGGCAGGGGGCGAGGAACACTGAAGCTTTCTTT. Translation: CASIQRQGARNTEAFF.

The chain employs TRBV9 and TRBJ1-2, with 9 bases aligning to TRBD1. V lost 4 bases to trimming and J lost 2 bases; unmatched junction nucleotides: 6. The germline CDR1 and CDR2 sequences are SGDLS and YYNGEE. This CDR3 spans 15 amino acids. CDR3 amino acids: CASSPWTGDNYGYTF. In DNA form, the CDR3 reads TGTGCCAGCAGCCCTTGGACAGGGGACAACTATGGCTACACCTTC. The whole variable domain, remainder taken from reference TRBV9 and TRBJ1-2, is DSGVTQTPKHLITATGQRVTLRCSPRSGDLSVYWYQQSLDQGLQFLIQYYNGEERAKGNILERFSAQQFPDLHSELNLSSLELGDSALYFCASSPWTGDNYGYTFGSGTRLTVV.

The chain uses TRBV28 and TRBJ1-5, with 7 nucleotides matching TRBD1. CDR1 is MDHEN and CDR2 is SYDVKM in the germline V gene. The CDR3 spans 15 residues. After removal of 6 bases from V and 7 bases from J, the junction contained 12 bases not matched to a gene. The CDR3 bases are TGTGCCAGCAGACTCCCACAGGGGCCTGGGCAGCCCCAGCATTTT. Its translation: CASRLPQGPGQPQHF.

The chain's CDR3 is CASSYFQGSGNTIYF. The CDR3 DNA follows: TGTGCCAGCAGTTACTTTCAGGGATCTGGAAACACCATATATTTT. The J gene is TRBJ1-3, the V gene TRBV6-5; D possibly corresponds to TRBD1 (5 bases). The ends were cut back, 1 base at V and 1 base at J, with 8 bases in the middle. The germline gives CDR1 MNHEY, CDR2 SVGAGI. The CDR3 contains 15 residues.

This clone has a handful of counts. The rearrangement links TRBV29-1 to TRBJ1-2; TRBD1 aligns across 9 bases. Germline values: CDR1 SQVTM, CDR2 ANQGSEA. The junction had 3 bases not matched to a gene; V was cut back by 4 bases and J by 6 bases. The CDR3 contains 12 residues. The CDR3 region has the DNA TGCAGCGTTGGGGGACAGGGCCATGGCTACACCTTC. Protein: CSVGGQGHGYTF.

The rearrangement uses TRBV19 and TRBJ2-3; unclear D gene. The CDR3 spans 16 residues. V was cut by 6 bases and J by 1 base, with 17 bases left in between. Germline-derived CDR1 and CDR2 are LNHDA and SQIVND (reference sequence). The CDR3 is CASRVSGAPGTDTQYF. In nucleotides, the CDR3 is TGTGCCAGTAGGGTTTCTGGAGCCCCGGGCACAGATACGCAGTATTTT.

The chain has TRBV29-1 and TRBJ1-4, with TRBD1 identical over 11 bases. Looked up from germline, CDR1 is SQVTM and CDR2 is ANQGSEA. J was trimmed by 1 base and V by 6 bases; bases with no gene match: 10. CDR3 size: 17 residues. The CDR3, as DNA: TGCAGCGTGTTAGGACAGGGGGCTTCTGTAACTAATGAAAAACTGTTTTTT. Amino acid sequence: CSVLGQGASVTNEKLFF.

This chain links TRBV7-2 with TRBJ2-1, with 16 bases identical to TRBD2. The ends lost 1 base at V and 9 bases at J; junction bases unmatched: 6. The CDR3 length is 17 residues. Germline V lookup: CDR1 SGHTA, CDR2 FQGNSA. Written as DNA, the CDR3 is TGTGCCAGCAGCTTAGGGGGACTAGCGGGGGGGCCTGGTGAGCAGTTCTTC. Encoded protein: CASSLGGLAGGPGEQFF.

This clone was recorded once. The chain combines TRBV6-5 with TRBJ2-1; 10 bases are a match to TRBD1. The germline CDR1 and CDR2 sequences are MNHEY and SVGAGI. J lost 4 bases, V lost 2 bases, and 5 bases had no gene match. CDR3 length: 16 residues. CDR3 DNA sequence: TGTGCCAGCAGTTACCCTGGACAGGGGGGGTACAATGAGCAGTTCTTC. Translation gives CASSYPGQGGYNEQFF.

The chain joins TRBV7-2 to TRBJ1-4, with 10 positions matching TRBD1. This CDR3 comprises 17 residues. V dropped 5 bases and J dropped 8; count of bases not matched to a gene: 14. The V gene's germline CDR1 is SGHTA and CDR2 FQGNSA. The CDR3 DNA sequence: TGTGCCAGCAGCCCCAGGGCCCCGACAGGGGGCGCAGAAAAACTGTTTTTT. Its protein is CASSPRAPTGGAEKLFF. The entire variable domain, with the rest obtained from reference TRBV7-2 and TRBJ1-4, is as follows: GAGVSQSPSNKVTEKGKDVELRCDPISGHTALYWYRQSLGQGLEFLIYFQGNSAPDKSGLPSDRFSAERTGGSVSTLTIQRTQQEDSAVYLCASSPRAPTGGAEKLFFGSGTQLSVL.

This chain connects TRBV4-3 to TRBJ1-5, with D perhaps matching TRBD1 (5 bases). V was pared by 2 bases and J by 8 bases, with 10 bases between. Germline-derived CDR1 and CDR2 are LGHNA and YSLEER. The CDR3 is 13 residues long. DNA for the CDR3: TGCGCCAGCAGCCAACTGGGGGGGGAGCCCCAGCATTTT. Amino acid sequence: CASSQLGGEPQHF.

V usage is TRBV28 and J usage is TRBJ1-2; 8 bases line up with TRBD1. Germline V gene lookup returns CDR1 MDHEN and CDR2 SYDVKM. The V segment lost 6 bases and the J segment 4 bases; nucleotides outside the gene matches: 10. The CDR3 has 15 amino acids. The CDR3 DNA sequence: TGTGCCAGCAGCCCAGGACAGGGTCGAATCTATGGCTACACCTTC. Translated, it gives CASSPGQGRIYGYTF.

In nucleotides, the CDR3 is TGTGCCAGCAGAAGGACAGGGAACTATGGCTACACCTTC. It encodes CASRRTGNYGYTF. The chain has TRBV28 and TRBJ1-2; TRBD1 matches 8 bases. Germline CDR1 and CDR2: MDHEN and SYDVKM. The V gene end was trimmed by 6 bases and the J gene end by 2 bases; junction bases not matched to a gene: 2. The CDR3 is 13 residues long.

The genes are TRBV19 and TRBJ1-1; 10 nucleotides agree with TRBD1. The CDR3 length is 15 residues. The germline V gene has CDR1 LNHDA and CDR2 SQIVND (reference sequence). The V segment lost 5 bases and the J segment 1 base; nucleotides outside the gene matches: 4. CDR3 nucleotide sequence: TGTGCCAGTAGTTTGGGACAGGGGTGGAACACTGAAGCTTTCTTT. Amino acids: CASSLGQGWNTEAFF.

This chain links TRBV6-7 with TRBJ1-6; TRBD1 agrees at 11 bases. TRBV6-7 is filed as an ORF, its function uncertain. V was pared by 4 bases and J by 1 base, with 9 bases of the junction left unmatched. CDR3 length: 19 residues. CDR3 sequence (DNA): TGTGCCAGCAGTTTCCATCCGGGACAGGGGGTATCCTATAATTCACCCCTCCACTTT. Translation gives CASSFHPGQGVSYNSPLHF.